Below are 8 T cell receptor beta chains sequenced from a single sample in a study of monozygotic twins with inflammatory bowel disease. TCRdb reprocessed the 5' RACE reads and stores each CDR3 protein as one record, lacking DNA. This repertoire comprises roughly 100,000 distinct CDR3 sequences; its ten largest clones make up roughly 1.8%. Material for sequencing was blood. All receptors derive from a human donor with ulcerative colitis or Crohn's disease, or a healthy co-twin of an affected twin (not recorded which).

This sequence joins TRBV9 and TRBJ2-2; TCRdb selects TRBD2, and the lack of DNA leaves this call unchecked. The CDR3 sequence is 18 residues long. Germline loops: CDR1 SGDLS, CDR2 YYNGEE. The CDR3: CASSVAPTSGMNTGELFF.

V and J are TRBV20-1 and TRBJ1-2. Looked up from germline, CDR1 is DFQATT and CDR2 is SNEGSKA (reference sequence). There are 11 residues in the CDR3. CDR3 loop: CSARGNNGYTF.

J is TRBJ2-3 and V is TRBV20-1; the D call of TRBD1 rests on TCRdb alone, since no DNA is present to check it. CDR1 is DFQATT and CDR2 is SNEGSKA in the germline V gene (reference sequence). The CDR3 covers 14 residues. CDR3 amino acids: CSARTTGGTDTQYF.

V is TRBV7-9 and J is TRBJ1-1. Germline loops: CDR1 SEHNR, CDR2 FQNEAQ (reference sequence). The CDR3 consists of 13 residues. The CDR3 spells CASTSNWDTEAFF.

CDR3 loop: CASSSGHLNHEQYF. This chain joins TRBV28 and TRBJ2-7; TCRdb lists TRBD1, though no DNA is available to test this call. Germline V gene data show CDR1 as MDHEN and CDR2 as SYDVKM. The CDR3 is made up of 14 amino acids. The whole variable domain, filled in from reference TRBV28 and TRBJ2-7, reads DVKVTQSSRYLVKRTGEKVFLECVQDMDHENMFWYRQDPGLGLRLIYFSYDVKMKEKGDIPEGYSVSREKKERFSLILESASTNQTSMYLCASSSGHLNHEQYFGPGTRLTVT.

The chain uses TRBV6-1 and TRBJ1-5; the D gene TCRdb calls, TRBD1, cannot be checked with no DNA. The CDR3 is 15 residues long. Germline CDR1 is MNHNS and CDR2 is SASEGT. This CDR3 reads CASSSGGAGNQPQHF.

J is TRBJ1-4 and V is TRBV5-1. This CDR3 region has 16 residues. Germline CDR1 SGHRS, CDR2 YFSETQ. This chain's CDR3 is CASSLAISTEVEKLFF.

CDR3 amino acids: CSASRLAGPLAQYF. The chain combines TRBV20-1 with TRBJ2-3; checking the TCRdb D call of TRBD2 is not possible without DNA. This CDR3 is built from 14 residues. Germline CDR1 is DFQATT and CDR2 is SNEGSKA (reference sequence).